This T cell receptor beta chain was identified in a study of CD8 T cells in Susac syndrome. RNA totalling roughly 0.45 to 1 ug underwent reverse transcription with random hexamers. Across 54 Vbeta and 13 Jbeta, immunoSEQ multiplex PCR amplified TCR beta CDR3. From the immunoSEQ multiplex PCR reads, TCRdb called clonotypes with MiXCR, one entry per CDR3 protein. The sample holds 300,000 or so distinct CDR3 sequences, about 90% seen once. V lost 5 bases, J lost 2 bases, and 10 bases lay in between. The CDR3 has 15 residues. The germline V gene encodes CDR1 MNHEY and CDR2 SVGAGI. The V call is TRBV6-5, the J call TRBJ2-6, with D hard to call. Sequencing was performed on CD4+ T cells from PBMCs. The TCR comes from a human donor with multiple sclerosis. The CDR3 sequence: CASSQWEAGANVLTF. The CDR3 bases are TGTGCCAGCAGTCAATGGGAAGCTGGGGCCAACGTCCTGACTTTC.